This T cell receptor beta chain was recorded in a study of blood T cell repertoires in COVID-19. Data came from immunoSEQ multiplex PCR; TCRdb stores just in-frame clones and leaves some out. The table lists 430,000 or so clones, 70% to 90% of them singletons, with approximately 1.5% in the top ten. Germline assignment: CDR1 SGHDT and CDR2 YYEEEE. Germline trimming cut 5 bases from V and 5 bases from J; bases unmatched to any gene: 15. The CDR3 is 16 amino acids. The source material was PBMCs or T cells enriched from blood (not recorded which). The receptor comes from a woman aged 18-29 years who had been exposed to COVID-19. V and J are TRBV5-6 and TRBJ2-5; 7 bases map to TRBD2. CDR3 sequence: CASSRPSGTSQETQYF. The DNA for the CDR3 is TGTGCCAGCAGTAGGCCCAGCGGGACCAGCCAGGAGACCCAGTACTTC.